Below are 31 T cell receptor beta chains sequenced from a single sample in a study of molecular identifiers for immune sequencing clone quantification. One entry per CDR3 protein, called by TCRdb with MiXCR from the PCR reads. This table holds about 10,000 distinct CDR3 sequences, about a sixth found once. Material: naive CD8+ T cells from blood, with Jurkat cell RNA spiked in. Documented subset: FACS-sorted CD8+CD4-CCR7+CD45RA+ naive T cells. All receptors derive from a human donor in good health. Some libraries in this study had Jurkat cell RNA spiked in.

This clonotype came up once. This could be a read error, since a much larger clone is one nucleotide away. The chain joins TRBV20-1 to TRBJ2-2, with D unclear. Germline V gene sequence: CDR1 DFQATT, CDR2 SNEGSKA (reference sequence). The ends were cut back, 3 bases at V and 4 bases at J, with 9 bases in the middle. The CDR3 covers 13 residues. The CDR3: CSASGPSTGELFF. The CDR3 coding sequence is TGCAGTGCTAGCGGGCCGAGCACCGGGGAGCTGTTTTTT.

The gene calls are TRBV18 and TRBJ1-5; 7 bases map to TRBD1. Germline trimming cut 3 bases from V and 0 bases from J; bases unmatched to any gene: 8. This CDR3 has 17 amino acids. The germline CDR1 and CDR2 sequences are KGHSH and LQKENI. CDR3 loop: CASSPSPGQYSNQPQHF. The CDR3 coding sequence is TGTGCCAGCTCACCTAGCCCGGGACAGTATAGCAATCAGCCCCAGCATTTT. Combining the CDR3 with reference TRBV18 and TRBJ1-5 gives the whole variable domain NAGVMQNPRHLVRRRGQEARLRCSPMKGHSHVYWYRQLPEEGLKFMVYLQKENIIDESGMPKERFSAEFPKEGPSILRIQQVVRGDSAAYFCASSPSPGQYSNQPQHFGDGTRLSIL.

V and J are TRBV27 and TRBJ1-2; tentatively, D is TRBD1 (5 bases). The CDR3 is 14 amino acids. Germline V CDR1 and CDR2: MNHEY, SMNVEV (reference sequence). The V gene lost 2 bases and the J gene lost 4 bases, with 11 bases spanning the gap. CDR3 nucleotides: TGTGCCAGCAGTTTAGGAGCTAGGGGCTATGGCTACACCTTC. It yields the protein CASSLGARGYGYTF.

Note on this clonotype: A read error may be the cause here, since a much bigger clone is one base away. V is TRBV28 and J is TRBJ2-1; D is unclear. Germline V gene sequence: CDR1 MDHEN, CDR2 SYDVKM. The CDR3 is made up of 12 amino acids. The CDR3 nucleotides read TGTGCCGGCAGCTCCATAACGAATGAGCAGTTCTTC. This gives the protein CAGSSITNEQFF.

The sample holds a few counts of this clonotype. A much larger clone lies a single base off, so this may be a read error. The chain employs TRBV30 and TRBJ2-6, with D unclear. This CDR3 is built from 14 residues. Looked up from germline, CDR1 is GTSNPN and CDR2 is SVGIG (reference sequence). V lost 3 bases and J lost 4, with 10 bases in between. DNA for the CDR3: TGTGCCTGGAGGACGGAGAGGGGGGCCAACGTCCTGACTTTC. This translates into CAWRTERGANVLTF. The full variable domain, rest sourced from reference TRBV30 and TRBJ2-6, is SQTIHQWPATLVQPVGSPLSLECTVEGTSNPNLYWYRQAAGRGLQLLFYSVGIGQISSEVPQNLSASRPQDRQFILSSKKLLLSDSGFYLCAWRTERGANVLTFGAGSRLTVL.

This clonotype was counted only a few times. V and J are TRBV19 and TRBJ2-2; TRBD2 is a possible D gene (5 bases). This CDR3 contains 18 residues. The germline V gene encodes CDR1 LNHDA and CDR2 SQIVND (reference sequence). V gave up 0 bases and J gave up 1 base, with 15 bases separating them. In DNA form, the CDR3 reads TGTGCCAGTAGTATAGATTCGTTGGACTGGGAGAACACCGGGGAGCTGTTTTTT. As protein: CASSIDSLDWENTGELFF.

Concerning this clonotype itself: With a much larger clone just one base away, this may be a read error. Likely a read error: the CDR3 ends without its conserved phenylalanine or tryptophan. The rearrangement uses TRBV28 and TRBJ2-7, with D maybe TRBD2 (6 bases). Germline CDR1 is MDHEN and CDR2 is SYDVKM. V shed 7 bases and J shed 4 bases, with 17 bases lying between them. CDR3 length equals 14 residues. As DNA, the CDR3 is TGTGCCAGCACCCGCCCCCTTAGCGGATACGAGCAGTACCTC. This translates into CASTRPLSGYEQYL.

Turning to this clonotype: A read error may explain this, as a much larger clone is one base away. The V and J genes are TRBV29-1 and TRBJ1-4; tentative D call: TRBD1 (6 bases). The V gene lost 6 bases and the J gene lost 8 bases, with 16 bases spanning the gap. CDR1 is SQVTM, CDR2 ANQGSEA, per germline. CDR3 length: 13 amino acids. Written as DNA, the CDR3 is TGCAGCGTCGGTGCAGGGGATAAGGAAAAACTGTTTTTT. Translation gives CSVGAGDKEKLFF.

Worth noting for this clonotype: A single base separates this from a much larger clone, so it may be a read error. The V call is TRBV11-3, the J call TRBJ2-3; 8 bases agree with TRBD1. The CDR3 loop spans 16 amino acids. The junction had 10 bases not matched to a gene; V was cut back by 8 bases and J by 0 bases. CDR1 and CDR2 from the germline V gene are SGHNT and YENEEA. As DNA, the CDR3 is TGTGCCAGCGGCCTATGGACAGGGTCTAGCACAGATACGCAGTATTTT. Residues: CASGLWTGSSTDTQYF.

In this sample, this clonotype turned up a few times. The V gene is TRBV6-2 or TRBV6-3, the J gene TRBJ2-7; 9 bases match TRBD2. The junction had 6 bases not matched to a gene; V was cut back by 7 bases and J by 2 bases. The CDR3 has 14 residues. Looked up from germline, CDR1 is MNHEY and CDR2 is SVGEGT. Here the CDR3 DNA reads TGTGCCAGCACCACTAGCGGGTCGACCTACGAGCAGTACTTC. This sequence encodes CASTTSGSTYEQYF.

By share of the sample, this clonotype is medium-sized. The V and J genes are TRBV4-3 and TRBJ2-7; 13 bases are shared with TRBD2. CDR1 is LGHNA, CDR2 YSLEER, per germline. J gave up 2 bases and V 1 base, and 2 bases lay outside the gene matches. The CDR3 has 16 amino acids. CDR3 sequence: CASSQGTSGGAYEQYF. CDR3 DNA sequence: TGCGCCAGCAGCCAAGGGACTAGCGGGGGAGCCTACGAGCAGTACTTC.

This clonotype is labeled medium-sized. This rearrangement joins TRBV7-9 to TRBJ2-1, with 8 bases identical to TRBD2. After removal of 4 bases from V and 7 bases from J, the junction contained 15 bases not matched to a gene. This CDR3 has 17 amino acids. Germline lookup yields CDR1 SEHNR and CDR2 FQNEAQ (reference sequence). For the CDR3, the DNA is TGTGCCAGCAGCTACTCATTTCCAGCGGGAGTCCGAAATGAGCAGTTCTTC. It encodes CASSYSFPAGVRNEQFF.

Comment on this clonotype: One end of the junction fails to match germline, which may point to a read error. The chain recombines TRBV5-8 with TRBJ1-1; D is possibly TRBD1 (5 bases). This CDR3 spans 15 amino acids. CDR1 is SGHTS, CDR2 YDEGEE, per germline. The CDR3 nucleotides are TGTGCCGGCAGCCCACGCAGGGTTCGAGGCACTGAAGCTTTCTTT. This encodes CAGSPRRVRGTEAFF.

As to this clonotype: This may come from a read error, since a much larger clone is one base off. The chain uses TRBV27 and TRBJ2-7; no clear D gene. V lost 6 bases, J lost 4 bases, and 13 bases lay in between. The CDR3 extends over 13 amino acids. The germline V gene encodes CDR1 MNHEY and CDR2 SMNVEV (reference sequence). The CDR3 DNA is TGTGCCAGCAGACCCCGTGTCCGGTACGAGCAGTACTTC. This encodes CASRPRVRYEQYF.

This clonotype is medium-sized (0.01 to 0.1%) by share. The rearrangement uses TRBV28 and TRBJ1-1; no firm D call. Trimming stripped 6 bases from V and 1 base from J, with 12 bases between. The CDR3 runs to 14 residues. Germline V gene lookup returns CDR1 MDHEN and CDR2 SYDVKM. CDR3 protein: CASSSRRGNTEAFF. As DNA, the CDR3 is TGTGCCAGCAGCTCCAGGAGAGGGAACACTGAAGCTTTCTTT.

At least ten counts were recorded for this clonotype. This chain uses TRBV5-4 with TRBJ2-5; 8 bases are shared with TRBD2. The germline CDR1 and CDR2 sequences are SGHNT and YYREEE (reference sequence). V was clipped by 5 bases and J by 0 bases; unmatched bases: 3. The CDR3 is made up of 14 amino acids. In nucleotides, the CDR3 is TGTGCCAGCAGTCTGACTAGCGACCAAGAGACCCAGTACTTC. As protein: CASSLTSDQETQYF.

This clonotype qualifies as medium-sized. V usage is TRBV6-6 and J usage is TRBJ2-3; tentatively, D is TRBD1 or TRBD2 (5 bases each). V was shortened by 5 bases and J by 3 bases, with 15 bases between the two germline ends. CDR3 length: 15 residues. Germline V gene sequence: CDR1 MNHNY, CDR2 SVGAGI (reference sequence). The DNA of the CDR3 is TGTGCCAGCAGTGATCCACGGGGCCGGACAGATACGCAGTATTTT. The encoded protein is CASSDPRGRTDTQYF.

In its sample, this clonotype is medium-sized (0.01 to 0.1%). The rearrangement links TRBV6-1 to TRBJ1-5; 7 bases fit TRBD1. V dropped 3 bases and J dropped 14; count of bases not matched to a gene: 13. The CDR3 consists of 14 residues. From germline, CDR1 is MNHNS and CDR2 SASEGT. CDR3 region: CASSDLTAGTAEHF. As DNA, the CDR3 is TGTGCCAGCAGTGATTTAACTGCCGGGACAGCGGAGCATTTT.

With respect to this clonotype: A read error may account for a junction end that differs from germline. CDR3 DNA sequence: TGCAATGCTAGAGGCCGGGGCAGGGGCTACGAGCAGTACTTC. The encoded protein is CNARGRGRGYEQYF. The J gene is TRBJ2-7, the V gene TRBV20-1; D perhaps matches TRBD1 (6 bases). Germline V gene lookup returns CDR1 DFQATT and CDR2 SNEGSKA (reference sequence). This CDR3 spans 14 amino acids.

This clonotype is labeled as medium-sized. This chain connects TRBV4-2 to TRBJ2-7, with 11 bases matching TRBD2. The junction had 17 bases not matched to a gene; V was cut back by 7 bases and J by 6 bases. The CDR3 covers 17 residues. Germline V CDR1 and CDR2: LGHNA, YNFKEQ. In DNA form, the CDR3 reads TGTGCCAGCAATCCATCGAACTTAGCGGGAGGGTTTGGCGAGCAGTACTTC. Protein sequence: CASNPSNLAGGFGEQYF.

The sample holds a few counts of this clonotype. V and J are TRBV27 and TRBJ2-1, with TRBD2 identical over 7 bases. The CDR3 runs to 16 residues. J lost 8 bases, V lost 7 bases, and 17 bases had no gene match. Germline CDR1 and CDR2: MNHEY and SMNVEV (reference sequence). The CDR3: CASTFSAGETSDEQFF. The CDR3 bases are TGTGCCAGCACTTTTTCTGCGGGAGAAACGTCCGATGAGCAGTTCTTC.

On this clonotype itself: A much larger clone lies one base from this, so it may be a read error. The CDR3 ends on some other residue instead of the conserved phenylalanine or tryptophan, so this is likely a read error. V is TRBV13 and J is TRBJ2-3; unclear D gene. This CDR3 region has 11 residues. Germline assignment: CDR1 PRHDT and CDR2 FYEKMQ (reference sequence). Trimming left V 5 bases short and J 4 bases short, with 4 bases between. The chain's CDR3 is CASSHSDTQYL. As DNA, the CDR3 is TGTGCCAGCAGCCATTCAGATACGCAGTATCTT.

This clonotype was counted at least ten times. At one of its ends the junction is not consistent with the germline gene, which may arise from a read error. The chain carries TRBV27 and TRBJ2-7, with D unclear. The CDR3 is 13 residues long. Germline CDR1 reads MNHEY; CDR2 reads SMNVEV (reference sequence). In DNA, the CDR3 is TGTGCCAGCGGTTTATCTGGCGGATACGAGCAGTACTTC. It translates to CASGLSGGYEQYF.

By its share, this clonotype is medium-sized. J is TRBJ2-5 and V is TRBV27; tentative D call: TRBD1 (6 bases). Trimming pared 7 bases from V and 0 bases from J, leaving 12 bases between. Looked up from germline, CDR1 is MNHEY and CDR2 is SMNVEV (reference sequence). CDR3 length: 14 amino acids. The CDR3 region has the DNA TGTGCCAGCAAAATGGACAGCAACCAAGAGACCCAGTACTTC. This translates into CASKMDSNQETQYF.

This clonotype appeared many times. CDR3 coding DNA: TGTGCCAGCAGTCTACGACAGGGGACCTACGAGCAGTACTTC. This sequence encodes CASSLRQGTYEQYF. The chain uses TRBV7-2 and TRBJ2-7; 8 nucleotides line up with TRBD1. The CDR3 totals 14 residues. Germline values: CDR1 SGHTA, CDR2 FQGNSA. Germline trimming cut 6 bases from V and 2 bases from J; bases unmatched to any gene: 6.

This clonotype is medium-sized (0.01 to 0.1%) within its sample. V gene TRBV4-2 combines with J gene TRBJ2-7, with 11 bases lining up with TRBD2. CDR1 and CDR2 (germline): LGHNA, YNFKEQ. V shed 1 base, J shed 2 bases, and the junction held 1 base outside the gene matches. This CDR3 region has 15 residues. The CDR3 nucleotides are TGTGCCAGCAGCCAAGTGACTAGCGGGGCCTACGAGCAGTACTTC. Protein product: CASSQVTSGAYEQYF.

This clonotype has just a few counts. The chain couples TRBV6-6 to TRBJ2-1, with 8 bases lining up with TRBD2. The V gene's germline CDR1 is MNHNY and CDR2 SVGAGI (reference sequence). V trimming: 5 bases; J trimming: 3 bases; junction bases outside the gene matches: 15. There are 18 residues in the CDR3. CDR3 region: CASSPEGLLAEYYNEQFF. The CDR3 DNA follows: TGTGCCAGCAGTCCCGAGGGCCTACTAGCGGAATACTACAATGAGCAGTTCTTC.

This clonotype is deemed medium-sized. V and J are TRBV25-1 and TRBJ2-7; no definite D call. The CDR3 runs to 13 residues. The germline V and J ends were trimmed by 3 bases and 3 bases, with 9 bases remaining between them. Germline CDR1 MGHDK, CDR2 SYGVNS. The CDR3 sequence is CASSDRSDYEQYF. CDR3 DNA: TGTGCCAGCAGTGATAGATCGGACTACGAGCAGTACTTC.

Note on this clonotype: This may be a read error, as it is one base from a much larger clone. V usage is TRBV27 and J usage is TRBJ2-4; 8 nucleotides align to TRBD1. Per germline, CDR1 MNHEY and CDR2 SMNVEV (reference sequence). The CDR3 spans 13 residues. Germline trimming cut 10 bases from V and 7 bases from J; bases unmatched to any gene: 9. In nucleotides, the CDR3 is TGTGCCACCACAAACAGGGGGAAGAACATTCAGTACTTC. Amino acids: CATTNRGKNIQYF.

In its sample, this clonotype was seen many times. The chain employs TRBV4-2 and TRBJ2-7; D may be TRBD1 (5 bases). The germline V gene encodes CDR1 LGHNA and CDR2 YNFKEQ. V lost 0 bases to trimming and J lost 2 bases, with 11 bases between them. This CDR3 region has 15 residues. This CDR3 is CASSQDPGIAYEQYF. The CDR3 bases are TGTGCCAGCAGCCAAGATCCAGGGATCGCCTACGAGCAGTACTTC.

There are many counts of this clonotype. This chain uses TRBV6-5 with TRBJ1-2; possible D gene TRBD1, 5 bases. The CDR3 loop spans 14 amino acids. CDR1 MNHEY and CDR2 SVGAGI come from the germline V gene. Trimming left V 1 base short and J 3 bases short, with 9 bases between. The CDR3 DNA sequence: TGTGCCAGCAGTTACTACGAAGGGGACTATGGCTACACCTTC. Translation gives CASSYYEGDYGYTF.